This T cell receptor beta chain originates from a study of cytomegalovirus exposure and HLA in healthy donors. Findings and caveats of the study: A later analysis reportedly identified an Asian-associated ancestry cluster as carrying fewer N-insertions than the roughly 720-donor mean.

Germline CDR1 reads LGHNT; CDR2 reads FRNRAP. The ends lost 5 bases at V and 0 bases at J; junction bases unmatched: 4. The CDR3 extends over 15 amino acids. A remark on this clone: The target antigen is unknown.

13 Jbeta primers and 60 Vbeta primers were used for the PCR. The table came from immunoSEQ multiplex PCR; TCRdb's copy has only in-frame clones and leaves some out. The specimen's table records 38,000 or so clones. The chain carries TRBV12-5 and TRBJ2-1; 7 bases match TRBD2. Sequenced sample: PBMCs. The source is a man aged 35-49 years in good health and CMV-seropositive. CDR3 in amino acids: CASGPLAVSYNEQFF. The CDR3, as DNA: TGTGCTAGTGGTCCCCTAGCGGTCTCCTACAATGAGCAGTTCTTC.